This T cell receptor beta chain is from a study of OX40 agonist ivuxolimab in advanced cancers. In its sample, this clone was seen once. The antigen is unknown. Relative to the germline gene, one junction end is altered; a read error may explain this. Notes on the study in general: More expanded clones were found, on average, in CD8+ than in CD4+ T cells. Among some nonresponders, normalized T-cell clonal expansion was also low.

Data came from immunoSEQ multiplex PCR; TCRdb stores just in-frame clones and leaves some out. The sample carries about 72,000 clones, around 89% recorded once. The CDR3 is 15 residues long. Germline-derived CDR1 and CDR2 are SSHAT and FNYEAQ (reference sequence). Any history of autoimmune disease or systemic immunosuppression disqualified patients. Peripheral blood came from all dose cohorts at three timepoints. The sequencing here drew on CD4+ or CD8+ T cells sorted from blood, taken in a trial of the OX40 agonist ivuxolimab. This receptor was taken from an adult with an advanced solid tumor such as melanoma, head and neck, liver or kidney cancer. The chain joins TRBV7-7 to TRBJ2-3, with TRBD2 identical over 10 bases. CDR3 in DNA: TGTGCTAGCAGCCTGCTACTAGCGGGAACAGATACGCAGTATTTT. It encodes CASSLLLAGTDTQYF.